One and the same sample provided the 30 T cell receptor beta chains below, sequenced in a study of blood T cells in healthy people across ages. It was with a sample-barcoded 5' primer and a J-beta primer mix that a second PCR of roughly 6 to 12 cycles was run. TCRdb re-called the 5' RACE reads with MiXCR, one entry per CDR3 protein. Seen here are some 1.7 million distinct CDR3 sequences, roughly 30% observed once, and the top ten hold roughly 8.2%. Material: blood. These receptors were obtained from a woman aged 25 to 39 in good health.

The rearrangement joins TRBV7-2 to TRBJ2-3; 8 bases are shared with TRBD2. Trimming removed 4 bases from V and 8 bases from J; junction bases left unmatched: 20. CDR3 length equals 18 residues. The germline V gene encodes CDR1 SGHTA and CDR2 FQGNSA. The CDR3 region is CASSSPRASGQYRPTQYF. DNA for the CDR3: TGTGCCAGCAGCTCCCCTCGGGCTAGCGGGCAATACAGACCTACGCAGTATTTT. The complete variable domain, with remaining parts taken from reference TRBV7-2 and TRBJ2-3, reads GAGVSQSPSNKVTEKGKDVELRCDPISGHTALYWYRQSLGQGLEFLIYFQGNSAPDKSGLPSDRFSAERTGGSVSTLTIQRTQQEDSAVYLCASSSPRASGQYRPTQYFGPGTRLTVL.

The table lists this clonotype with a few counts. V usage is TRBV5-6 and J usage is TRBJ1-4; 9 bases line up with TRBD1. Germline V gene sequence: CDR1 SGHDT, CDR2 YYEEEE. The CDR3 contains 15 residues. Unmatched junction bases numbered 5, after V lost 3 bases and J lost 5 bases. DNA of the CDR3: TGTGCCAGCAGCTCTAAGGGGACAGGGAATGAAAAACTGTTTTTT. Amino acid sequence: CASSSKGTGNEKLFF.

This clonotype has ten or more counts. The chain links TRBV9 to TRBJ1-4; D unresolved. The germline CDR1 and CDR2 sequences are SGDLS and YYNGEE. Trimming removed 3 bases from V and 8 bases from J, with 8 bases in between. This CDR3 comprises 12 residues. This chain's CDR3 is CASSAAGEKLFF. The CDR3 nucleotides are TGTGCCAGCAGCGCCGCAGGAGAAAAACTGTTTTTT.

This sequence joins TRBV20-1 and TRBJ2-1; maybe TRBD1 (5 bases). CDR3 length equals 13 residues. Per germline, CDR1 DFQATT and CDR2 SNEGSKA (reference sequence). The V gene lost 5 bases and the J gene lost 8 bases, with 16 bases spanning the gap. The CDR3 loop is CSAGQGLRDEQFF. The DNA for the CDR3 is TGCAGTGCTGGCCAGGGCTTAAGGGATGAGCAGTTCTTC.

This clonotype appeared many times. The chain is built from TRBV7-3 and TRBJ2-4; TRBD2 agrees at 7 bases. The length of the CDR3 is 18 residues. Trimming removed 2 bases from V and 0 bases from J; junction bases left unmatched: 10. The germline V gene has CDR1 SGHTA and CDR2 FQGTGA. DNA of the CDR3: TGTGCCAGCAGCTTAGGGCGAGCGGGGACGTTAGCCAAAAACATTCAGTACTTC. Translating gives CASSLGRAGTLAKNIQYF.

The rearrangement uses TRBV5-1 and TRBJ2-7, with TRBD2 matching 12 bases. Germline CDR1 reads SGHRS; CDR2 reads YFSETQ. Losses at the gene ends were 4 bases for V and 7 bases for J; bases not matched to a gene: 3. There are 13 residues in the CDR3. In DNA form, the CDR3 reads TGCGCCAGCAGCCTAGCGGGAGGGAAGGAGCAGTACTTC. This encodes CASSLAGGKEQYF.

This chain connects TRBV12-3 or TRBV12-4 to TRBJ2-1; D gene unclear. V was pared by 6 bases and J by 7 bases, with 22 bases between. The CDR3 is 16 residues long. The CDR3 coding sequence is TGTGCCAGCAGCCTCACCGGAACGAGCCAAGGAAATGAGCAGTTCTTC. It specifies CASSLTGTSQGNEQFF.

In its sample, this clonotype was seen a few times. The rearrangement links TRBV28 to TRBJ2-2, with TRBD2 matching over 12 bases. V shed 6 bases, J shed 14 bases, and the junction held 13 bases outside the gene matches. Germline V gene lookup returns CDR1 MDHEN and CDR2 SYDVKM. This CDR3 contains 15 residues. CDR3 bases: TGTGCCAGCAGCCCCGGGACTAGCGGGTTCCCGGGACTGTTTTTT. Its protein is CASSPGTSGFPGLFF.

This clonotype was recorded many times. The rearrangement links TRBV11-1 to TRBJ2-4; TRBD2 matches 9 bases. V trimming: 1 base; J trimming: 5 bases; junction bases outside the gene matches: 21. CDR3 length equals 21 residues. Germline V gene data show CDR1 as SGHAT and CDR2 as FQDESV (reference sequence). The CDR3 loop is CASSLEGTSRALVSIQNIQYF. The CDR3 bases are TGTGCCAGCAGCTTAGAGGGGACTAGCCGAGCTTTGGTATCCATTCAAAACATTCAGTACTTC.

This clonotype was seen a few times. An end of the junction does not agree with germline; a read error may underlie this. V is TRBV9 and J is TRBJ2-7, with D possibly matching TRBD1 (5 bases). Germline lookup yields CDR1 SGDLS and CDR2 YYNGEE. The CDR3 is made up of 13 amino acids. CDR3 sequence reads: CASSVDSPYEQYF. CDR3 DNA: TGTGCTAGCAGCGTAGACAGCCCCTACGAGCAGTACTTC.

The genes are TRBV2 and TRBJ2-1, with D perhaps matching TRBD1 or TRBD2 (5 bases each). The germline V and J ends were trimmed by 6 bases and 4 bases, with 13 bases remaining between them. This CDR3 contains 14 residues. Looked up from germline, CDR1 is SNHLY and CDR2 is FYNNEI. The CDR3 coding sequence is TGTGCCAGCAGGGGACCCCCGGGTTACAATGAGCAGTTCTTC. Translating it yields CASRGPPGYNEQFF. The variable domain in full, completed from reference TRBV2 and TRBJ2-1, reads EPEVTQTPSHQVTQMGQEVILRCVPISNHLYFYWYRQILGQKVEFLVSFYNNEISEKSEIFDDQFSVERPDGSNFTLKIRSTKLEDSAMYFCASRGPPGYNEQFFGPGTRLTVL.

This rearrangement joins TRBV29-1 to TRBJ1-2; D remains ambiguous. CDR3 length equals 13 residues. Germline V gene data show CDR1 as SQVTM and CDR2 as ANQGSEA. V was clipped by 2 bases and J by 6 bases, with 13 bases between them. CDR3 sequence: CSVEFTAPHGYTF. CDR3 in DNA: TGCAGCGTTGAATTTACAGCTCCCCATGGCTACACCTTC.

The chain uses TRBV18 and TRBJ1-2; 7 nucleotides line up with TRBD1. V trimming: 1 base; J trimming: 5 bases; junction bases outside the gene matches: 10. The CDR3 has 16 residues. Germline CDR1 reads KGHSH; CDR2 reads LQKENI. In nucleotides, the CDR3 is TGTGCCAGCTCACCACTAGCCACAGGGGACCGTTATGGCTACACCTTC. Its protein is CASSPLATGDRYGYTF.

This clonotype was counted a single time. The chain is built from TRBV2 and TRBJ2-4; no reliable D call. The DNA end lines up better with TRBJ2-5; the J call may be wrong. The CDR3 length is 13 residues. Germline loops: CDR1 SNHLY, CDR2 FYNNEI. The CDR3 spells CASSAQIRETQYF. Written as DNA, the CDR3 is TGTGCCAGCAGTGCCCAGATCAGGGAGACCCAGTACTTC.

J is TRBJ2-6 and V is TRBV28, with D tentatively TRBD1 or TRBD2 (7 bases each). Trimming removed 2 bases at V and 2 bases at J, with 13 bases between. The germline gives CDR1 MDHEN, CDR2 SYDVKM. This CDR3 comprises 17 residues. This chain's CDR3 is CASSLVQGRAGANVLTF. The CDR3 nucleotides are TGTGCCAGCAGTTTAGTACAGGGGAGGGCTGGGGCCAACGTCCTGACTTTC.

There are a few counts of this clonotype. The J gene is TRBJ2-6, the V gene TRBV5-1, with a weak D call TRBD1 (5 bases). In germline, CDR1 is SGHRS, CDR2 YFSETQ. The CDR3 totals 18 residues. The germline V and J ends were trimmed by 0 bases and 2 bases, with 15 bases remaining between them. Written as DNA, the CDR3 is TGCGCCAGCAGCTTGGCGGACACCGCTGGGGCTGGGGCCAACGTCCTGACTTTC. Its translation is CASSLADTAGAGANVLTF. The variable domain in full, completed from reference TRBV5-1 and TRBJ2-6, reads KAGVTQTPRYLIKTRGQQVTLSCSPISGHRSVSWYQQTPGQGLQFLFEYFSETQRNKGNFPGRFSGRQFSNSRSEMNVSTLELGDSALYLCASSLADTAGAGANVLTFGAGSRLTVL.

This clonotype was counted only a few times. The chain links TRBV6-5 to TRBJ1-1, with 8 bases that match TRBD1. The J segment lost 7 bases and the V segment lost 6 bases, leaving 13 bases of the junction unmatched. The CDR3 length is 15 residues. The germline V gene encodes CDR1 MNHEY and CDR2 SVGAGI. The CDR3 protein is CASSRKDRAGGEAFF. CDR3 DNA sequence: TGTGCCAGCAGCCGAAAGGACAGGGCGGGGGGTGAAGCTTTCTTT.

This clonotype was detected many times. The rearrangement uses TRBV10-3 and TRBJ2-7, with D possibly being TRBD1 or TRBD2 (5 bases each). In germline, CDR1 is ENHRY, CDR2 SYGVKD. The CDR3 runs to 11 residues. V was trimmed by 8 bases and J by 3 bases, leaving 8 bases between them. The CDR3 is CAIGDGYEQYF. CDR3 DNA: TGTGCCATCGGGGACGGCTACGAGCAGTACTTC.

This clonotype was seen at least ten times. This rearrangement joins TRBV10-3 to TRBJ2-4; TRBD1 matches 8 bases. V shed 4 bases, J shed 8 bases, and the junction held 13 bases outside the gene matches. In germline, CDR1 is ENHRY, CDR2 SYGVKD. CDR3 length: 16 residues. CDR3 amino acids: CAISGPGQGGIDIQYF. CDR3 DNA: TGTGCCATCAGTGGGCCTGGACAGGGTGGCATCGACATTCAGTACTTC.

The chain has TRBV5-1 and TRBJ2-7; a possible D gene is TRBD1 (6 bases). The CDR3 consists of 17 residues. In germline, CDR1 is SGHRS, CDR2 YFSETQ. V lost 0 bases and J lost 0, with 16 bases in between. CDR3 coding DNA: TGCGCCAGCAGCTTGGGGGACACCACAGGGAGCTCCTACGAGCAGTACTTC. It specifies CASSLGDTTGSSYEQYF. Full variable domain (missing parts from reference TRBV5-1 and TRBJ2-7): KAGVTQTPRYLIKTRGQQVTLSCSPISGHRSVSWYQQTPGQGLQFLFEYFSETQRNKGNFPGRFSGRQFSNSRSEMNVSTLELGDSALYLCASSLGDTTGSSYEQYFGPGTRLTVT.

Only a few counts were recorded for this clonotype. CDR3 sequence (DNA): TGTGCCAGCAGCCAACGGGGCGGGAGCTCCTACAATGAGCAGTTCTTC. It yields the protein CASSQRGGSSYNEQFF. The rearrangement joins TRBV3-1 to TRBJ2-1; 7 bases match TRBD2. Germline values: CDR1 LGHDT, CDR2 YNNKEL (reference sequence). The junction had 4 bases not matched to a gene; V was cut back by 2 bases and J by 0 bases. CDR3 length equals 16 residues.

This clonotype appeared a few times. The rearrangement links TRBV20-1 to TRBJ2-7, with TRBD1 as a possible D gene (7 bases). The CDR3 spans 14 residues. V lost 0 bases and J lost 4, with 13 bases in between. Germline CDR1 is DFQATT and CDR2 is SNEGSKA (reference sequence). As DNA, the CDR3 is TGCAGTGCTAGAGAGCGGGACAGTTCATACGAGCAGTACTTC. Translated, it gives CSARERDSSYEQYF.

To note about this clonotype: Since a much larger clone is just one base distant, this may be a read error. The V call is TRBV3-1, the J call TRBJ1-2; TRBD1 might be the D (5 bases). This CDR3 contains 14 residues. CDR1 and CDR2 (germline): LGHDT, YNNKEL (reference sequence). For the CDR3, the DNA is TGTACCAGCAGCCAAGCGCAGGGTACCTATGGCTACACCTTC. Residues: CTSSQAQGTYGYTF.

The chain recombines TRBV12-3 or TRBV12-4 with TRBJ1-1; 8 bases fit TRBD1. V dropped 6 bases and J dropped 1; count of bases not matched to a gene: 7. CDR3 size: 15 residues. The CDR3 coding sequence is TGTGCCAGCAGGCCCTTAGGACAGGGGAACACTGAAGCTTTCTTT. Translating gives CASRPLGQGNTEAFF.

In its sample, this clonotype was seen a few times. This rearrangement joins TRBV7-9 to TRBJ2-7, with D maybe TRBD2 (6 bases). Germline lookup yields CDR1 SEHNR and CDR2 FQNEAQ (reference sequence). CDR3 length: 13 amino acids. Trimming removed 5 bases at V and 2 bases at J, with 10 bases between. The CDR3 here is CASSTGTPYEQYF. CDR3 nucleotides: TGTGCCAGCAGCACCGGGACTCCCTACGAGCAGTACTTC. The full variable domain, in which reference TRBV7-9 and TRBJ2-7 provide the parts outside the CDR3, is DTGVSQNPRHKITKRGQNVTFRCDPISEHNRLYWYRQTLGQGPEFLTYFQNEAQLEKSRLLSDRFSAERPKGSFSTLEIQRTEQGDSAMYLCASSTGTPYEQYFGPGTRLTVT.

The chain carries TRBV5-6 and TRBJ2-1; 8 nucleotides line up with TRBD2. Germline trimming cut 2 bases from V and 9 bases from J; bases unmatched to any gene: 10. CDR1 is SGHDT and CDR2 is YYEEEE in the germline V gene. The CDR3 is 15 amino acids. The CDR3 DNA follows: TGTGCCAGCAGCTTTTACAGAGCGGGAGTGGGTGAGCAGTTCTTC. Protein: CASSFYRAGVGEQFF. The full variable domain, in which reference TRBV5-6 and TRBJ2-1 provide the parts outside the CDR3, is DAGVTQSPTHLIKTRGQQVTLRCSPKSGHDTVSWYQQALGQGPQFIFQYYEEEERQRGNFPDRFSGHQFPNYSSELNVNALLLGDSALYLCASSFYRAGVGEQFFGPGTRLTVL.

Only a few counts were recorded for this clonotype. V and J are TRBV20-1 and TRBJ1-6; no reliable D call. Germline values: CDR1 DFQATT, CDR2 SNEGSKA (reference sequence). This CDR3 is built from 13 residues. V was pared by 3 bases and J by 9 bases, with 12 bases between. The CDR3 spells CSARVRLGSPLHF. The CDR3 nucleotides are TGCAGTGCTAGGGTCCGACTTGGTTCACCCCTCCACTTT.

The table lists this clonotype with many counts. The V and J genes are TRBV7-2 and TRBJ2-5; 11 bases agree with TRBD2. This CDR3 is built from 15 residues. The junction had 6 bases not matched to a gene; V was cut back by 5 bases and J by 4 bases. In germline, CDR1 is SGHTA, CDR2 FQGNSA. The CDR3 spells CASSLDSGRGETQYF. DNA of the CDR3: TGTGCCAGCAGCCTCGATAGCGGGAGGGGAGAGACCCAGTACTTC. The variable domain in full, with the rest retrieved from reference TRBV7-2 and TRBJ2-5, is GAGVSQSPSNKVTEKGKDVELRCDPISGHTALYWYRQSLGQGLEFLIYFQGNSAPDKSGLPSDRFSAERTGGSVSTLTIQRTQQEDSAVYLCASSLDSGRGETQYFGPGTRLLVL.

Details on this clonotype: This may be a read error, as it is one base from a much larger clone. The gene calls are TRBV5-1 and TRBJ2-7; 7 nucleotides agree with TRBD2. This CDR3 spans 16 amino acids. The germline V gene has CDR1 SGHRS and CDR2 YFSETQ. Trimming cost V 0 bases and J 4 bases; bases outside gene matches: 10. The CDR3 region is CASSLAGTKRGYEQYF. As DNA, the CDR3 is TGCGCCAGCAGCTTGGCCGGGACTAAAAGAGGATACGAGCAGTACTTC.

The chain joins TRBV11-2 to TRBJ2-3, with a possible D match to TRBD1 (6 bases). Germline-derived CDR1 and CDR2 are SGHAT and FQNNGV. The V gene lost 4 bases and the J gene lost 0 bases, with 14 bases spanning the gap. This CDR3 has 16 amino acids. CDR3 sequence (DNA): TGTGCCAGCAGCTATCATCAACAGGGTAGCACAGATACGCAGTATTTT. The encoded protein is CASSYHQQGSTDTQYF.